This T cell receptor beta chain stems from a study of T-cell memory formation after mild COVID-19. Looked up from germline, CDR1 is SGHRS and CDR2 is YFSETQ. CDR3 size: 16 residues. With 4 bases removed from V and 0 bases from J, the gap between germline ends came to 17 bases. TCRdb re-called the 5' RACE reads with MiXCR, one entry per CDR3 protein. The profile covers about 130,000 distinct CDR3 sequences, with 5% to 6.5% appearing a single time and 2% to 2.5% taken by the ten largest. The chain has TRBV5-1 and TRBJ2-7, with D possibly matching TRBD2 (6 bases). The receptor was derived from an adult woman who had mild COVID-19 (a few samples of this study predate the infection). Cell type and time point are not known. The sample consisted of PBMCs or a T cell subset sorted from them (not recorded which). CDR3 region: CASSPRGSSSSYEQYF. Written as DNA, the CDR3 is TGCGCCAGCAGCCCTCGGGGGAGCTCAAGCTCCTACGAGCAGTACTTC.